This section outlines one T cell receptor (beta chain) sequence together with its context. Treatment noted: over 15 received Ad26.COV2.S at low or high dose, single or two shots; several received placebo; per-sample allocation not given. Sampling happened 63 days after the first vaccine or placebo injection. Germline-derived CDR1 and CDR2 are SNHLY and FYNNEI. This CDR3 comprises 15 residues. V was cut by 1 base and J by 4 bases, with 13 bases left in between. The data were taken from a study of Ad26.COV2.S vaccination and SARS-CoV-2 variants. Produced via immunoSEQ multiplex PCR; TCRdb's table is partial and in-frame only. Of about 680,000 clones listed, about 89% are singletons.

The J gene is TRBJ1-2, the V gene TRBV2; tentatively, D is TRBD1 (6 bases). The sample here was peripheral blood, taken in a trial of Ad26.COV2.S vaccine versus placebo. This clonotype was obtained from a person aged 18 to 59 who received the Ad26.COV2.S COVID-19 vaccine or a placebo. The CDR3 loop is CASSEEGDWFYGYTF. CDR3 coding DNA: TGTGCCAGCAGTGAAGAGGGGGATTGGTTCTATGGCTACACCTTC.